This passage covers 27 T cell receptor beta chains from one sample sequenced in a study of cytomegalovirus exposure and HLA in healthy donors. With 60 Vbeta and 13 Jbeta primers, the PCR was carried out. Using immunoSEQ multiplex PCR, the repertoire was profiled, and TCRdb retains in-frame clones only, with some absent. The sample includes over 150,000 clones, roughly 83% of them seen just once. Sequencing used PBMCs. Source of these receptors: a boy aged 2 to 10 in good health and CMV-seronegative.

The chain links TRBV4-3 to TRBJ2-1; unclear D gene. This CDR3 is 16 amino acids long. CDR1 LGHNA and CDR2 YSLEER come from the germline V gene. Trimming pared 0 bases from V and 0 bases from J, leaving 9 bases between. CDR3: CASSQDLFFSYNEQFF. The DNA of the CDR3 is TGCGCCAGCAGCCAAGATCTTTTTTTCTCCTACAATGAGCAGTTCTTC.

The chain recombines TRBV28 with TRBJ2-3, with D possibly being TRBD2 (5 bases). CDR3 length: 16 residues. Trimming removed 6 bases from V and 4 bases from J, with 20 bases in between. Looked up from germline, CDR1 is MDHEN and CDR2 is SYDVKM. The CDR3, as DNA: TGTGCCAGCAGCGAAATTCAAGTTAGCGCCTCAGATACGCAGTATTTT. This encodes CASSEIQVSASDTQYF.

In this sample, this clone turned up a few times. The CDR3 protein is CASSMDSMETQYF. The CDR3 DNA reads as TGTGCCAGCAGTATGGACTCTATGGAGACCCAGTACTTC. The chain couples TRBV6-5 to TRBJ2-5, with D perhaps TRBD2 (5 bases). The CDR3 has 13 amino acids. Germline V gene lookup returns CDR1 MNHEY and CDR2 SVGAGI. V dropped 5 bases and J dropped 5 bases, with 12 bases sitting between them.

This CDR3 is CASSVGGGWDTEAFF. The DNA of the CDR3 is TGTGCCAGCAGCGTAGGAGGGGGCTGGGACACTGAAGCTTTCTTT. The chain recombines TRBV9 with TRBJ1-1; 7 nucleotides agree with TRBD1. V trimming: 0 bases; J trimming: 3 bases; junction bases outside the gene matches: 5. Per the germline V gene, CDR1 is SGDLS and CDR2 is YYNGEE. The CDR3 runs to 15 residues.

The genes are TRBV2 and TRBJ1-5; tentative D call: TRBD1 (6 bases). V was pared by 0 bases and J by 5 bases, with 17 bases between. The germline CDR1 and CDR2 sequences are SNHLY and FYNNEI. This CDR3 comprises 17 residues. CDR3 sequence reads: CASSEALRTVGDQPQHF. The CDR3 region has the DNA TGTGCCAGCAGTGAAGCGCTCAGGACAGTCGGCGATCAGCCCCAGCATTTT.

The chain joins TRBV19 to TRBJ1-4; no clear D. The CDR3 runs 17 residues. The germline V and J ends were trimmed by 1 base and 3 bases, with 15 bases remaining between them. From germline, CDR1 is LNHDA and CDR2 SQIVND (reference sequence). The CDR3 spells CASSIVPFAGPNEKLFF. CDR3 in DNA: TGTGCCAGTAGTATAGTTCCCTTCGCGGGCCCTAATGAAAAACTGTTTTTT.

V gene TRBV15 combines with J gene TRBJ2-7, with a weak D call TRBD1 (6 bases). V was shortened by 7 bases and J by 0 bases, with 10 bases between the two germline ends. CDR1 and CDR2 from the germline V gene are LNHNV and YYDKDF (reference sequence). CDR3 size: 13 residues. CDR3 protein: CATTGEYSYEQYV. The CDR3 bases are TGTGCCACCACAGGGGAGTACTCCTACGAGCAGTACGTC.

The chain employs TRBV11-2 and TRBJ1-1, with TRBD1 matching over 8 bases. V shed 6 bases and J 4 bases; nucleotides not matched to a gene: 10. Germline loops: CDR1 SGHAT, CDR2 FQNNGV. CDR3 length: 15 amino acids. DNA for the CDR3: TGTGCCAGCAGAGCCATCCAGGGGGCCAGCACTGAAGCTTTCTTT. Encoded protein: CASRAIQGASTEAFF.

V and J are TRBV7-6 and TRBJ1-1; 7 nucleotides match TRBD1. The CDR3 covers 15 residues. Trimming at V came to 6 bases and at J to 0 bases, leaving 7 bases not matched to a gene. Germline CDR1 SGHVS, CDR2 FNYEAQ. The CDR3 DNA is TGTGCCAGCAGTCCACGGACAGGTTTGAACACTGAAGCTTTCTTT. It encodes CASSPRTGLNTEAFF.

The gene calls are TRBV5-5 and TRBJ2-7; 12 bases fit TRBD1. J lost 6 bases, V lost 4 bases, and 5 bases had no gene match. Germline V gene sequence: CDR1 SGHKS, CDR2 YYEKEE (reference sequence). This CDR3 region has 14 residues. The CDR3 coding sequence is TGTGCCAGCAGCCCGGGACAGGGGGCGCCCGAGCAGTACTTC. This translates into CASSPGQGAPEQYF.

The J gene is TRBJ2-1, the V gene TRBV4-1, with D perhaps matching TRBD2 (6 bases). Germline V lookup: CDR1 MGHRA, CDR2 YSYEKL. Deletions cut 0 bases from V and 2 bases from J, with 17 bases between. This CDR3 region has 18 residues. The CDR3 protein is CASSQERLVAGTYNEQFF. The DNA for the CDR3 is TGCGCCAGCAGCCAAGAGAGACTAGTAGCTGGGACCTACAATGAGCAGTTCTTC.

The rearrangement joins TRBV7-5 to TRBJ2-3; the table's D call of TRBD2 was not tested on the DNA. TRBV7-5 is shown as a pseudogene. There are 12 residues in the CDR3. CDR3 amino acids: CARKVGVDTQYF. As DNA, the CDR3 is TGTGCCCGCAAGGTGGGAGTAGATACGCAGTATTTT.

This clone showed up just once. CDR3 sequence (DNA): TGCGCCAGCAGCTTGGTCCCAACAGGGGGCCAAGAGACCCAGTACTTC. Amino acids: CASSLVPTGGQETQYF. The chain joins TRBV5-1 to TRBJ2-5, with 8 bases fitting TRBD1. Germline-derived CDR1 and CDR2 are SGHRS and YFSETQ. The CDR3 length is 16 residues. Trimming cost V 0 bases and J 1 base; bases outside gene matches: 5.

The V gene is TRBV4-1, the J gene TRBJ1-4; tentative D call: TRBD1 (6 bases). V lost 1 base, J lost 0 bases, and 15 bases lay in between. CDR3 length: 18 amino acids. The V gene's germline CDR1 is MGHRA and CDR2 YSYEKL. CDR3 sequence reads: CASSQGAGVFATNEKLFF. The DNA for the CDR3 is TGCGCCAGCAGCCAAGGGGCAGGGGTCTTTGCAACTAATGAAAAACTGTTTTTT.

CDR3 loop: CASSLEGARGNTIYF. CDR3 nucleotide sequence: TGTGCCAGCAGCTTAGAGGGGGCGCGAGGAAACACCATATATTTT. The chain combines TRBV11-2 with TRBJ1-3, with a tentative D call TRBD1 (6 bases). Trimming took off 0 bases at V and 4 bases at J, with 10 bases between the two ends. Looked up from germline, CDR1 is SGHAT and CDR2 is FQNNGV. The CDR3 has 15 residues.

The chain combines TRBV15 with TRBJ1-1, with D tentatively TRBD1 (5 bases). V was cut by 4 bases and J by 2 bases, with 8 bases left in between. Germline lookup yields CDR1 LNHNV and CDR2 YYDKDF (reference sequence). The CDR3 runs 13 residues. The CDR3 spells CATSKTANTEAFF. In DNA form, the CDR3 reads TGTGCCACCAGCAAGACAGCCAACACTGAAGCTTTCTTT. Based on the CDR3 plus reference TRBV15 and TRBJ1-1, the full variable domain is DAMVIQNPRYQVTQFGKPVTLSCSQTLNHNVMYWYQQKSSQAPKLLFHYYDKDFNNEADTPDNFQSRRPNTSFCFLDIRSPGLGDTAMYLCATSKTANTEAFFGQGTRLTVV.

This clone showed up just a few times. The chain employs TRBV29-1 and TRBJ1-1; 10 positions match TRBD1. This CDR3 is 15 amino acids long. CDR1 is SQVTM and CDR2 is ANQGSEA in the germline V gene. The junction had 11 bases not matched to a gene; V was cut back by 6 bases and J by 4 bases. CDR3 sequence (DNA): TGCAGCGTCAAATTCGGCGGGACAGGGGCCACTGAAGCTTTCTTT. It is translated as CSVKFGGTGATEAFF. The variable domain in full, with the rest retrieved from reference TRBV29-1 and TRBJ1-1, is SAVISQKPSRDICQRGTSLTIQCQVDSQVTMMFWYRQQPGQSLTLIATANQGSEATYESGFVIDKFPISRPNLTFSTLTVSNMSPEDSSIYLCSVKFGGTGATEAFFGQGTRLTVV.

The chain has TRBV25-1 and TRBJ2-3, with TRBD2 matching over 8 bases. This CDR3 has 18 amino acids. Germline V gives CDR1 MGHDK, CDR2 SYGVNS. V was pared by 0 bases and J by 1 base, with 9 bases of the junction left unmatched. The CDR3 nucleotides are TGTGCCAGCAGTGAATACCCTCGAGCGGGAGCACGCACAGATACGCAGTATTTT. Protein sequence: CASSEYPRAGARTDTQYF.

The CDR3 region is CASSSTSGGQETQYF. In DNA, the CDR3 is TGTGCCAGCAGCTCGACTAGCGGGGGCCAAGAGACCCAGTACTTC. The chain is built from TRBV13 and TRBJ2-5, with TRBD2 matching over 12 bases. Germline V gives CDR1 PRHDT, CDR2 FYEKMQ (reference sequence). Trimming removed 4 bases from V and 1 base from J; junction bases left unmatched: 1. The CDR3 sequence is 15 residues long.

This chain connects TRBV6-5 to TRBJ1-2; TRBD1 might be the D (5 bases). In germline, CDR1 is MNHEY, CDR2 SVGAGI. The CDR3 contains 14 residues. V dropped 5 bases and J dropped 8 bases, with 18 bases sitting between them. The CDR3 sequence: CASSRGPNSMGYTF. The CDR3 bases are TGTGCCAGCAGTAGGGGCCCCAATTCAATGGGCTACACCTTC.

The CDR3 nucleotides read TGTGCCAGCAGCTTATGGACTAGCGGGAGAGGGTCTGGGGCCAACGTCCTGACTTTC. Its protein product is CASSLWTSGRGSGANVLTF. The V call is TRBV13, the J call TRBJ2-6; 13 nucleotides line up with TRBD2. Looked up from germline, CDR1 is PRHDT and CDR2 is FYEKMQ (reference sequence). This CDR3 comprises 19 residues. Germline trimming cut 2 bases from V and 1 base from J; bases unmatched to any gene: 5.

The rearrangement joins TRBV15 to TRBJ2-1; TRBD2 aligns across 7 bases. V shed 5 bases, J shed 8 bases, and the junction held 15 bases outside the gene matches. The CDR3 length is 16 residues. Germline assignment: CDR1 LNHNV and CDR2 YYDKDF (reference sequence). CDR3: CATSPQRREGRDEQFF. CDR3 coding DNA: TGTGCCACCAGCCCCCAGAGGAGGGAGGGCCGGGATGAGCAGTTCTTC.

The CDR3 sequence is CASSSSTEAGELFF. The CDR3, as DNA: TGTGCCAGCAGCTCGTCAACCGAGGCCGGGGAGCTGTTTTTT. The chain is built from TRBV13 and TRBJ2-2; D unresolved. Trimming removed 4 bases from V and 6 bases from J, with 12 bases in between. CDR1 and CDR2 (germline): PRHDT, FYEKMQ (reference sequence). The CDR3 contains 14 residues. Using reference TRBV13 and TRBJ2-2 for the parts outside the CDR3, the full variable domain is AAGVIQSPRHLIKEKRETATLKCYPIPRHDTVYWYQQGPGQDPQFLISFYEKMQSDKGSIPDRFSAQQFSDYHSELNMSSLELGDSALYFCASSSSTEAGELFFGEGSRLTVL.

V usage is TRBV2 and J usage is TRBJ2-3; 12 nucleotides match TRBD2. V lost 4 bases to trimming and J lost 3 bases; unmatched junction nucleotides: 8. The germline V gene encodes CDR1 SNHLY and CDR2 FYNNEI. The CDR3 sequence is 17 residues long. CDR3: CASSARTSGVRTDTQYF. The DNA of the CDR3 is TGTGCCAGCAGTGCAAGGACTAGCGGGGTTCGTACAGATACGCAGTATTTT.

In this sample, this clone turned up a few times. The chain uses TRBV30 and TRBJ1-2, with D maybe TRBD1 (6 bases). Germline loops: CDR1 GTSNPN, CDR2 SVGIG (reference sequence). V was cut by 2 bases and J by 6 bases, with 13 bases left in between. The CDR3 sequence is 13 residues long. DNA for the CDR3: TGTGCCTGGAGTACTACAGGGCCCCATGGCTACACCTTC. Its protein is CAWSTTGPHGYTF.

The chain combines TRBV18 with TRBJ2-7, with D perhaps TRBD2 (5 bases). This CDR3 is 13 amino acids long. Trimming took off 8 bases at V and 3 bases at J, with 14 bases between the two ends. Germline CDR1 reads KGHSH; CDR2 reads LQKENI. CDR3 DNA: TGTGCCAGCCGAGTGGGAGAAGGCTACGAGCAGTACTTC. This translates into CASRVGEGYEQYF.

V and J are TRBV27 and TRBJ1-2, with D perhaps matching TRBD1 (5 bases). Germline V gene sequence: CDR1 MNHEY, CDR2 SMNVEV (reference sequence). V lost 6 bases and J lost 0, with 11 bases in between. The length of the CDR3 is 14 residues. CDR3 loop: CASSAGPANYGYTF. CDR3 bases: TGTGCCAGCAGCGCAGGGCCCGCTAACTATGGCTACACCTTC.